The 29 T cell receptor beta chains in this list originate from one sample, sequenced in a study of shared clonotypes between healthy human individuals. As defined, naive CD8 cells were CD45RO-negative and positively selected for CCR7, with terminally differentiated effector memory CD45RA+ cells excluded. Some clones are missing from TCRdb's copy, which holds only in-frame ones; the method was immunoSEQ multiplex PCR. The table lists about 1,800,000 clones, about 94% of them singletons. The specimen sequenced was naive CD8+ T cells sorted from blood. Every receptor here comes from a man aged 18 to 30 in good health.

The V gene is TRBV7-2, the J gene TRBJ2-5; 15 positions agree with TRBD2. In germline, CDR1 is SGHTA, CDR2 FQGNSA. The ends lost 4 bases at V and 5 bases at J; junction bases unmatched: 5. The CDR3 extends over 16 amino acids. The CDR3 bases are TGTGCCAGCAGCTCCGGACTAGCGGGAGGGCACGAGACCCAGTACTTC. It codes for CASSSGLAGGHETQYF.

CDR3 protein: CASSATGGSTQSGRAEAGDTQYF. As DNA, the CDR3 is TGCGCCAGCAGCGCTACAGGGGGTAGTACTCAAAGCGGGAGGGCCGAGGCGGGAGATACGCAGTATTTT. The chain has TRBV5-1 and TRBJ2-3, with 10 positions matching TRBD2. The germline CDR1 and CDR2 sequences are SGHRS and YFSETQ. The CDR3 runs 23 residues. V lost 4 bases to trimming and J lost 5 bases; unmatched junction nucleotides: 31.

The J gene is TRBJ1-5, the V gene TRBV28, with TRBD1 matching over 8 bases. From germline, CDR1 is MDHEN and CDR2 SYDVKM. The V and J ends lost 6 bases and 6 bases, in that order; junction bases with no gene match: 7. The CDR3 is 14 amino acids. The CDR3 DNA reads as TGTGCCAGCAGACGGACAGGGATGAGTCAGCCCCAGCATTTT. It yields the protein CASRRTGMSQPQHF.

The chain carries TRBV7-9 and TRBJ2-1; unclear D gene. In germline, CDR1 is SEHNR, CDR2 FQNEAQ (reference sequence). With 6 bases removed from V and 4 bases from J, the gap between germline ends came to 10 bases. This CDR3 region has 13 residues. The CDR3 DNA is TGTGCCAGCAGGTCGGCGGAGTACAATGAGCAGTTCTTC. It encodes CASRSAEYNEQFF.

The chain couples TRBV7-6 to TRBJ1-1, with a weak D call TRBD1 (6 bases). V dropped 4 bases and J dropped 5 bases, with 20 bases sitting between them. This CDR3 has 16 amino acids. CDR1 is SGHVS and CDR2 is FNYEAQ in the germline V gene. Here the CDR3 reads CASSSRQAPGGTEAFF. As DNA, the CDR3 is TGTGCCAGCAGCTCAAGACAGGCCCCTGGAGGAACTGAAGCTTTCTTT.

This chain connects TRBV19 to TRBJ2-1; a possible D gene is TRBD1 (6 bases). This CDR3 spans 13 amino acids. Trimming took off 10 bases at V and 3 bases at J, with 13 bases between the two ends. Germline values: CDR1 LNHDA, CDR2 SQIVND (reference sequence). For the CDR3, the DNA is TGTGCCACCACAGGGAATAGCTACAATGAGCAGTTCTTC. Protein product: CATTGNSYNEQFF.

In the case of this clone: Additional DNA sequences in this sample encode the identical CDR3. The V call is TRBV28, the J call TRBJ2-7; D ambiguous. CDR1 and CDR2 from the germline V gene are MDHEN and SYDVKM. The CDR3 extends over 14 amino acids. V dropped 1 base and J dropped 0 bases, with 7 bases sitting between them. CDR3: CASSLSGYSYEQYF. CDR3 in DNA: TGTGCCAGCAGTTTATCAGGTTACTCCTACGAGCAGTACTTC. Complete variable domain (other parts from reference TRBV28 and TRBJ2-7): DVKVTQSSRYLVKRTGEKVFLECVQDMDHENMFWYRQDPGLGLRLIYFSYDVKMKEKGDIPEGYSVSREKKERFSLILESASTNQTSMYLCASSLSGYSYEQYFGPGTRLTVT.

V usage is TRBV7-3 and J usage is TRBJ2-3, with D perhaps TRBD2 (5 bases). The CDR3 covers 14 residues. V was shortened by 3 bases and J by 2 bases, with 9 bases between the two germline ends. The germline CDR1 and CDR2 sequences are SGHTA and FQGTGA. The CDR3 bases are TGTGCCAGCAGCTTCGAGGGCGCCACAGATACGCAGTATTTT. Its translation is CASSFEGATDTQYF. Supplemented by reference TRBV7-3 and TRBJ2-3, the full variable domain reads GAGVSQTPSNKVTEKGKYVELRCDPISGHTALYWYRQSLGQGPEFLIYFQGTGAADDSGLPNDRFFAVRPEGSVSTLKIQRTERGDSAVYLCASSFEGATDTQYFGPGTRLTVL.

Details on this clone: The same CDR3 arises from other DNA sequences in this sample as well. The chain links TRBV27 to TRBJ2-7; TRBD1 agrees at 9 bases. With 3 bases clipped from V and 4 bases from J, the junction kept 7 bases outside the gene matches. The CDR3 loop spans 15 amino acids. Germline V gives CDR1 MNHEY, CDR2 SMNVEV (reference sequence). DNA of the CDR3: TGTGCCAGCAGTTTGTCCGGGACAGGGTTATACGAGCAGTACTTC. This encodes CASSLSGTGLYEQYF.

As for this clone: Other DNA variants within this sample encode the same CDR3. The chain uses TRBV10-2 and TRBJ2-7; no clear D gene. Deletions cut 5 bases from V and 2 bases from J, with 7 bases between. The germline V gene encodes CDR1 WSHSY and CDR2 SAAADI. This CDR3 is built from 12 residues. The CDR3 DNA reads TGCGCCAGCAGTTCGGACCCCTACGAGCAGTACTTC. Protein sequence: CASSSDPYEQYF.

This chain joins TRBV4-1 and TRBJ2-1; TRBD2 matches at 9 bases. The CDR3 has 16 residues. J gave up 3 bases and V 1 base, and 4 bases lay outside the gene matches. Germline CDR1 and CDR2: MGHRA and YSYEKL. In DNA form, the CDR3 reads TGCGCCAGCAGCCAAGTCAGTAGCGGGAGCTACAATGAGCAGTTCTTC. Amino acid sequence: CASSQVSSGSYNEQFF.

The chain links TRBV4-1 to TRBJ2-7; D tentatively reads TRBD1 or TRBD2 (5 bases each). V lost 4 bases and J 3 bases, leaving 13 bases between the germline ends. From germline, CDR1 is MGHRA and CDR2 YSYEKL. The CDR3 sequence is 14 residues long. CDR3 coding DNA: TGCGCCAGCAGCCTTCTGTGGGACGACTACGAGCAGTACTTC. This gives the protein CASSLLWDDYEQYF.

This chain joins TRBV4-1 and TRBJ2-5; TRBD2 agrees at 7 bases. Germline lookup yields CDR1 MGHRA and CDR2 YSYEKL. After removal of 0 bases from V and 2 bases from J, the junction contained 3 bases not matched to a gene. This CDR3 has 15 amino acids. CDR3 sequence (DNA): TGCGCCAGCAGCCAAGACCAGCGGGGACAAGAGACCCAGTACTTC. As protein: CASSQDQRGQETQYF.

V usage is TRBV6-5 and J usage is TRBJ2-7, with D perhaps matching TRBD1 or TRBD2 (7 bases each). This CDR3 region has 14 residues. Trimming removed 2 bases from V and 6 bases from J, with 14 bases in between. Germline V gene sequence: CDR1 MNHEY, CDR2 SVGAGI. CDR3 sequence reads: CASSYSAGGVEQYF. The CDR3 region has the DNA TGTGCCAGCAGTTACAGCGCAGGGGGGGTCGAGCAGTACTTC.

Points on this clone: The sample has other DNA sequences that encode this CDR3 too. This rearrangement joins TRBV9 to TRBJ2-3; D not certain. Trimming cost V 0 bases and J 0 bases, with 8 bases left between them. CDR1 and CDR2 (germline): SGDLS, YYNGEE. This CDR3 has 15 amino acids. Written as DNA, the CDR3 is TGTGCCAGCAGCGTAGACGGCGCTAGCACAGATACGCAGTATTTT. Residues: CASSVDGASTDTQYF.

J is TRBJ1-1 and V is TRBV5-1; D uncertain. CDR3 size: 15 residues. Trimming left V 2 bases short and J 1 base short, with 12 bases between. CDR1 is SGHRS and CDR2 is YFSETQ in the germline V gene. CDR3: CASSFGVWGNTEAFF. The CDR3 coding sequence is TGCGCCAGCAGCTTCGGAGTATGGGGGAACACTGAAGCTTTCTTT. Based on the CDR3 plus reference TRBV5-1 and TRBJ1-1, the full variable domain is KAGVTQTPRYLIKTRGQQVTLSCSPISGHRSVSWYQQTPGQGLQFLFEYFSETQRNKGNFPGRFSGRQFSNSRSEMNVSTLELGDSALYLCASSFGVWGNTEAFFGQGTRLTVV.

The V gene is TRBV7-9, the J gene TRBJ2-4; D possibly uses TRBD1 or TRBD2 (5 bases each). CDR1 is SEHNR and CDR2 is FQNEAQ in the germline V gene (reference sequence). Between the trimmed V and J ends, which lost 5 bases and 1 base, there was a span of 9 bases. The CDR3 length is 14 residues. This CDR3 reads CASSRDPAKNIQYF. The CDR3 region has the DNA TGTGCCAGCAGCCGGGACCCCGCCAAAAACATTCAGTACTTC.

The V gene is TRBV4-3, the J gene TRBJ2-7; 8 nucleotides agree with TRBD2. Per the germline V gene, CDR1 is LGHNA and CDR2 is YSLEER. V was clipped by 1 base and J by 3 bases; unmatched bases: 8. This CDR3 region has 16 residues. The CDR3 loop is CASSQVPAGVIYEQYF. As DNA, the CDR3 is TGCGCCAGCAGCCAAGTTCCAGCGGGAGTCATCTACGAGCAGTACTTC.

The chain couples TRBV29-1 to TRBJ2-3; D assignment may be TRBD1 or TRBD2 (5 bases each). This CDR3 has 13 amino acids. Trimming took 3 bases from V and 2 from J, leaving 9 bases between them. Germline loops: CDR1 SQVTM, CDR2 ANQGSEA. CDR3 loop: CSVEGRTTDTQYF. CDR3 sequence (DNA): TGCAGCGTTGAGGGACGGACCACAGATACGCAGTATTTT.

The chain recombines TRBV4-1 with TRBJ2-1; 11 bases are shared with TRBD2. CDR1 and CDR2 (germline): MGHRA, YSYEKL. The CDR3 is 15 amino acids. The ends lost 8 bases at V and 7 bases at J; junction bases unmatched: 10. The CDR3 reads CASSDERLAGNEQFF. The CDR3 DNA is TGCGCCAGCTCGGACGAGAGACTAGCGGGAAATGAGCAGTTCTTC.

CDR3 amino acids: CASSGVQEAEAFF. The CDR3 DNA reads TGTGCCAGCAGCGGAGTACAGGAAGCTGAAGCTTTCTTT. This sequence joins TRBV5-6 and TRBJ1-1; the D gene is possibly TRBD1 (5 bases). Germline V gene lookup returns CDR1 SGHDT and CDR2 YYEEEE. The CDR3 covers 13 residues. The ends were cut back, 4 bases at V and 6 bases at J, with 13 bases in the middle.

V and J are TRBV19 and TRBJ1-1, with a possible D match to TRBD1 (6 bases). V was clipped by 3 bases and J by 4 bases, with 15 bases between them. Germline V lookup: CDR1 LNHDA, CDR2 SQIVND (reference sequence). This CDR3 region has 15 residues. CDR3 DNA: TGTGCCAGTAGTATTGAGGGGGGAATGATCACTGAAGCTTTCTTT. Translating gives CASSIEGGMITEAFF. The full variable domain, completed using reference TRBV19 and TRBJ1-1, is DGGITQSPKYLFRKEGQNVTLSCEQNLNHDAMYWYRQDPGQGLRLIYYSQIVNDFQKGDIAEGYSVSREKKESFPLTVTSAQKNPTAFYLCASSIEGGMITEAFFGQGTRLTVV.

The chain carries TRBV13 and TRBJ1-5; D not certain. Trimming removed 2 bases at V and 2 bases at J, with 7 bases between. This CDR3 is 14 amino acids long. The germline gives CDR1 PRHDT, CDR2 FYEKMQ (reference sequence). The CDR3 loop reads CASSLRTGNQPQHF. DNA of the CDR3: TGTGCCAGCAGCTTACGAACGGGCAATCAGCCCCAGCATTTT.

About this clone itself: This sample also contains other DNA sequences that code for the same CDR3. V is TRBV15 and J is TRBJ2-7; weak D call: TRBD1 (6 bases). V gave up 3 bases and J gave up 1 base, with 10 bases separating them. There are 14 residues in the CDR3. CDR1 and CDR2 (germline): LNHNV, YYDKDF (reference sequence). The CDR3 DNA follows: TGTGCCACCAGCAGGGCCAGGGGTTCCTACGAGCAGTACTTC. The encoded protein is CATSRARGSYEQYF.

The chain uses TRBV4-1 and TRBJ1-1; tentatively, D is TRBD1 (5 bases). CDR3 length: 13 residues. V was clipped by 4 bases and J by 11 bases, with 17 bases between them. Germline CDR1 MGHRA, CDR2 YSYEKL. CDR3 nucleotides: TGCGCCAGCAGCCCAATCGACCAGGGTTTGGCTTTCTTT. It yields the protein CASSPIDQGLAFF.

The chain links TRBV25-1 to TRBJ1-5; no reliable D call. The CDR3 is 9 amino acids. The germline gives CDR1 MGHDK, CDR2 SYGVNS. V lost 4 bases and J 13 bases, leaving 5 bases between the germline ends. The CDR3 spells CASSAAQHF. CDR3 bases: TGTGCCAGCAGTGCTGCTCAGCATTTT.

In DNA, the CDR3 is TGTGCCAGCAGCTTAGGTTCGGGGGCACAAGAGACCCAGTACTTC. This sequence encodes CASSLGSGAQETQYF. V is TRBV7-9 and J is TRBJ2-5, with D perhaps matching TRBD1 or TRBD2 (6 bases each). V was cut by 1 base and J by 2 bases, with 11 bases left in between. The CDR3 contains 15 residues. Germline assignment: CDR1 SEHNR and CDR2 FQNEAQ (reference sequence).

The chain couples TRBV19 to TRBJ2-1; the D call may be TRBD1 or TRBD2 (6 bases each). This CDR3 contains 15 residues. CDR1 LNHDA and CDR2 SQIVND come from the germline V gene (reference sequence). Trimming pared 7 bases from V and 8 bases from J, leaving 21 bases between. The CDR3, as DNA: TGTGCCAGTAACCTGGGGGGCCCGTGGGACCATGAGCAGTTCTTC. It encodes CASNLGGPWDHEQFF. Drawing the rest from reference TRBV19 and TRBJ2-1, the complete variable domain is DGGITQSPKYLFRKEGQNVTLSCEQNLNHDAMYWYRQDPGQGLRLIYYSQIVNDFQKGDIAEGYSVSREKKESFPLTVTSAQKNPTAFYLCASNLGGPWDHEQFFGPGTRLTVL.

This clone was observed once. The same CDR3 can be traced to other DNA sequences in this sample. The genes are TRBV29-1 and TRBJ2-7; D not certain. CDR1 and CDR2 (germline): SQVTM, ANQGSEA. This CDR3 is 13 amino acids long. Trimming removed 0 bases at V and 2 bases at J, with 8 bases between. The CDR3 reads CSVEDGSAYEQYF. The CDR3 DNA reads TGCAGCGTTGAAGACGGTAGTGCCTACGAGCAGTACTTC.